This T cell receptor (beta chain) came from a study of blood T cell repertoires in COVID-19. Study context: Specimens from acute and convalescent COVID-19 originated in the United States, Italy and Spain. Sample material is recorded as cDNA or gDNA derived from T cells, B-cell-depleted T cells, or PBMCs.

V lost 2 bases and J 10 bases, leaving 15 bases between the germline ends. CDR1 and CDR2 (germline): MNHEY, SVGEGT. The CDR3 runs to 14 residues. Authors' processing steps: From reference gene primer amplification, estimates of nucleated cell counts were derived. Sequencing was performed with immunoSEQ multiplex PCR; in TCRdb, only in-frame clones are kept and a portion is missing. That table gives V, J and clone size, and the DNA gave D and trimming. The sample consists of 200,000 to 250,000 clones, about 80% of them appearing once. The chain employs TRBV6-2 or TRBV6-3 and TRBJ2-1, with D perhaps TRBD2 (6 bases). The specimen sequenced was peripheral blood. This clonotype was sampled from a woman between 45 and 65 years old with acute or convalescent COVID-19. The CDR3: CASSYGTHLREQFF. CDR3 coding DNA: TGTGCCAGCAGTTACGGGACTCATCTCCGGGAGCAGTTCTTC.